A single sample gave rise to the 4 T cell receptor beta chains below, sequenced in a study of CD4 T cells in relation to SARS-CoV-2 and coronaviruses. No antigen has been identified for these receptors. Assay: immunoSEQ multiplex PCR; the TCRdb copy retains only in-frame clones and omits some. Here the sample spans about 21,000 clones, about 80% being singletons. Unexposed donor CD4+ T cells date from about 2011-2019, before the COVID-19 pandemic. After nine to ten days of culture, CD4+ T cells were isolated. The specimen was CD4+ T cells from PBMCs, cultured in vitro. These receptors were taken from a human donor in good health.

V usage is TRBV3-1 (or the pseudogene TRBV3-2) and J usage is TRBJ2-1, with 10 bases fitting TRBD2. J lost 1 base, V lost 4 bases, and 1 base had no gene match. This CDR3 comprises 15 residues. Germline CDR1 is LGHDT and CDR2 is YNNKEL (reference sequence). The CDR3 bases are TGTGCCAGCAGCCCTAGCGGGGGTTCCTACAATGAGCAGTTCTTC. It codes for CASSPSGGSYNEQFF.

The chain carries TRBV7-6 and TRBJ1-5, with 10 bases identical to TRBD1. The CDR3 is 17 amino acids. V shed 4 bases and J 4 bases; nucleotides not matched to a gene: 10. Germline V gene data show CDR1 as SGHVS and CDR2 as FNYEAQ. The CDR3 DNA reads as TGTGCCAGCAGCTCGGGACCCGGGACAGGGGTTAATCAGCCCCAGCATTTT. It encodes CASSSGPGTGVNQPQHF.

This clone was seen a handful of times. This rearrangement joins TRBV11-2 to TRBJ1-2; D call uncertain. CDR1 is SGHAT, CDR2 FQNNGV, per germline. V was shortened by 6 bases and J by 2 bases, with 7 bases between the two germline ends. The CDR3 runs 12 residues. The CDR3 sequence is CASRGINYGYTF. CDR3 coding DNA: TGTGCCAGCAGAGGGATCAACTATGGCTACACCTTC.

The chain is built from TRBV7-3 and TRBJ2-1; weak D call: TRBD2 (6 bases). CDR1 is SGHTA and CDR2 is FQGTGA in the germline V gene. The CDR3 is 15 residues long. Trimming stripped 2 bases from V and 5 bases from J, with 13 bases between. Here the CDR3 DNA reads TGTGCCAGCAGCTTAGGGGGGACTGGACACAATGAGCAGTTCTTC. Translated, it gives CASSLGGTGHNEQFF. The entire variable domain, with the rest obtained from reference TRBV7-3 and TRBJ2-1, is as follows: GAGVSQTPSNKVTEKGKYVELRCDPISGHTALYWYRQSLGQGPEFLIYFQGTGAADDSGLPNDRFFAVRPEGSVSTLKIQRTERGDSAVYLCASSLGGTGHNEQFFGPGTRLTVL.